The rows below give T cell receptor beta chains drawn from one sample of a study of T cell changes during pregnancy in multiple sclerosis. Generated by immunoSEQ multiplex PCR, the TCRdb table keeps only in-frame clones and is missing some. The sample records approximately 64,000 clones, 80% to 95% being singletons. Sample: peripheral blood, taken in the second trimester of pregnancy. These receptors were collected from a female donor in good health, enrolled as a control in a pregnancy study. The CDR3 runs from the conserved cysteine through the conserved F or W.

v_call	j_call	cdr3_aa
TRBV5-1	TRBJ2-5	CASSYPGVETQYF
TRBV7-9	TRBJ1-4	CASSKPKTRTGRVEKLFF
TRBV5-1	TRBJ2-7	CASSEDRGNSYEQYF
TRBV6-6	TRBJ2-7	CASSVRTSGHSYEQYF
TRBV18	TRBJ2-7	CASSPTSGGTSSYEQYF
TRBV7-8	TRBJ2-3	CASSLVPGYTDTQYF
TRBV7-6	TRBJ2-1	CASSLRSGVSSYNEQFF
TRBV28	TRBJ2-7	CASSVGTGNEQYF
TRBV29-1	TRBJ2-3	CSVDEGAGADTQYF
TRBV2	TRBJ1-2	CASSYPDRQLNYGYTF
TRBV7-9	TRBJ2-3	CASIGGFSTDTQYF
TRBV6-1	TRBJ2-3	CASRDLRDTDTQYF
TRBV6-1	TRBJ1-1	CASRGQHTEAFF
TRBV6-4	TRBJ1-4	CASSDPIPGQGVIATNEKLFF
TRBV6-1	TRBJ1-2	CASSEQAGGADGYTF
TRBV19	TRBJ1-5	CASSIVTTAHQPQHF
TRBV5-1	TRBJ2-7	CASSLGYGGTYEQYF
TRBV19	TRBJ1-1	CASSDTVNTEAFF
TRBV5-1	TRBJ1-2	CASSLAGYGYTF
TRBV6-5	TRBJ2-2	CASRSGGPGGELFF
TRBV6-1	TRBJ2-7	CASSPHRGAVEEQYF
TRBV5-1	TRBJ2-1	CASSLGAGGYEQFF
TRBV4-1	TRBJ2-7	CASSLTGGHEQYF
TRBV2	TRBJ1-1	CASSDDRVKDTEAFF
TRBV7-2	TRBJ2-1	CASSPGGGGTRNEQFF
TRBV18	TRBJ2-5	CASSPPWGEETQYF
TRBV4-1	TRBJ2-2	CASSQGSGTAGPNTGELFF
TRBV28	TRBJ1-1	CASSPFVVQTLLNREAFF
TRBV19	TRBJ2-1	CASSTGGINEQFF
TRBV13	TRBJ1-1	CASSLEGAEAFF
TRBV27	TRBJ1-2	CASSLAAAGDGYTF
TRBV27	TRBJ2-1	CASSSGTSVQMFF
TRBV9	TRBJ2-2	CASSPRVAAVFANTGELFF